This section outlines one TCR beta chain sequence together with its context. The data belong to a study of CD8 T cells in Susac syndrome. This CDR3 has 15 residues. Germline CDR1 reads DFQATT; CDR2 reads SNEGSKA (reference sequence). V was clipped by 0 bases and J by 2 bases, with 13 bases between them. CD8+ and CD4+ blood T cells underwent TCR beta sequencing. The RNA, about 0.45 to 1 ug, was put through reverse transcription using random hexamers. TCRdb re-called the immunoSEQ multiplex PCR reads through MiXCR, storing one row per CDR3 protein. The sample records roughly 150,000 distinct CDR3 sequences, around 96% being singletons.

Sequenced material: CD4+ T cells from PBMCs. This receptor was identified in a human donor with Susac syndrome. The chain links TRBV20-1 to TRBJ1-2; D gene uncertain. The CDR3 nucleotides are TGCAGTGCTAGAGATCGCGGGAAAACGAACTATGGCTACACCTTC. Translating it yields CSARDRGKTNYGYTF.